Presented here are 25 T cell receptor beta chains from one specimen sequenced in a study of identical twins. TCRdb ran MiXCR on the 5' RACE reads and lists one entry per CDR3 protein. The sample carries around 340,000 distinct CDR3 sequences, approximately 13% recorded once. These same records also appear under a second study, on yellow fever vaccine responses in identical twins.

The sequencing sample was made of CD8+ T cells sorted from blood. The receptors stem from a woman aged 18-29 years in good health.

The rearrangement links TRBV20-1 to TRBJ2-1, with no clear D. V dropped 0 bases and J dropped 6 bases, with 9 bases sitting between them. The CDR3 contains 13 residues. The germline CDR1 and CDR2 sequences are DFQATT and SNEGSKA (reference sequence). The CDR3: CSARDFLTNEQFF. CDR3 bases: TGCAGTGCTAGAGATTTCCTCACCAATGAGCAGTTCTTC.

The V call is TRBV3-1, the J call TRBJ2-5, with TRBD2 as a possible D gene (5 bases). The CDR3 extends over 15 amino acids. CDR1 LGHDT and CDR2 YNNKEL come from the germline V gene (reference sequence). The V and J ends lost 4 bases and 1 base respectively, with 13 bases between them. The CDR3 is CASSPQRFPQETQYF. CDR3 coding DNA: TGTGCCAGCAGCCCCCAGCGGTTCCCCCAAGAGACCCAGTACTTC.

The chain has TRBV7-2 and TRBJ2-7; 9 nucleotides match TRBD1. CDR3 size: 15 residues. Germline lookup yields CDR1 SGHTA and CDR2 FQGNSA. The V and J ends lost 5 bases and 3 bases, in that order; junction bases with no gene match: 8. CDR3 DNA sequence: TGTGCCAGCAGCCTGGGCTGGACAGGGGACTACGAGCAGTACTTC. Amino acids: CASSLGWTGDYEQYF.

The CDR3 here is CASSQEGAGGAEAFF. The CDR3 DNA sequence: TGTGCCAGCAGCCAAGAAGGGGCAGGGGGGGCTGAAGCTTTCTTT. The chain joins TRBV4-2 to TRBJ1-1; 7 bases align to TRBD1. The germline gives CDR1 LGHNA, CDR2 YNFKEQ. CDR3 length equals 15 residues. Trimming removed 0 bases from V and 6 bases from J; junction bases left unmatched: 7.

This chain connects TRBV7-8 to TRBJ2-7, with 9 bases that match TRBD1. Germline loops: CDR1 SGHVS, CDR2 FQNEAQ. The J segment lost 1 base and the V segment lost 1 base, leaving 5 bases of the junction unmatched. CDR3 length: 16 residues. The CDR3 coding sequence is TGTGCCAGCAGCTTAGAGCGGGACAGGGAATCCTACGAGCAGTACTTC. Protein sequence: CASSLERDRESYEQYF.

This clonotype was seen many times. The gene calls are TRBV12-3 or TRBV12-4 and TRBJ1-1, with D possibly matching TRBD1 (5 bases). Trimming cost V 7 bases and J 5 bases, with 8 bases left between them. This CDR3 has 11 residues. For the CDR3, the DNA is TGTGCCAGCATCTGGGGGACTGAAGCTTTCTTT. This translates into CASIWGTEAFF.

The table lists this clonotype with a few counts. The chain is built from TRBV29-1 and TRBJ2-1; perhaps TRBD2 as D (5 bases). Germline V gene data show CDR1 as SQVTM and CDR2 as ANQGSEA. The V end was cut by 7 bases, the J end by 4 bases, with 14 bases between. This CDR3 spans 13 amino acids. The CDR3 DNA follows: TGCAGCGCGGACTTGACTACTTACAATGAGCAGTTCTTC. This encodes CSADLTTYNEQFF.

The chain combines TRBV9 with TRBJ1-2, with a possible D match to TRBD1 (5 bases). The CDR3 is 13 residues long. The V and J ends lost 0 bases and 8 bases respectively, with 11 bases between them. CDR1 SGDLS and CDR2 YYNGEE come from the germline V gene. The CDR3 DNA follows: TGTGCCAGCAGCGTAGGAGGGGCCCGGGGCTACACCTTC. This codes for CASSVGGARGYTF.

The chain combines TRBV9 with TRBJ2-3; TRBD2 matches at 16 bases. Looked up from germline, CDR1 is SGDLS and CDR2 is YYNGEE. The CDR3 length is 18 residues. The junction had 9 bases not matched to a gene; V was cut back by 3 bases and J by 5 bases. CDR3 region: CASSATGTSGRVGDTQYF. The CDR3 nucleotides are TGTGCCAGCAGCGCCACCGGGACTAGCGGGAGGGTAGGAGATACGCAGTATTTT.

The table lists this clonotype with many counts. The chain links TRBV12-3 or TRBV12-4 to TRBJ1-1; D unclear. This CDR3 contains 15 residues. Trimming removed 6 bases at V and 0 bases at J, with 14 bases between. CDR3 loop: CASRKSPIVNTEAFF. CDR3 DNA: TGTGCCAGCAGAAAATCCCCAATAGTGAACACTGAAGCTTTCTTT.

The rearrangement uses TRBV5-8 and TRBJ2-7, with 9 bases matching TRBD1. The CDR3 has 16 residues. Unmatched junction bases numbered 6, after V lost 1 base and J lost 1 base. In germline, CDR1 is SGHTS, CDR2 YDEGEE. The CDR3 loop reads CASSLLGTGFSYEQYF. CDR3 in DNA: TGTGCCAGCAGCTTGTTGGGGACAGGGTTTTCCTACGAGCAGTACTTC.

The chain is built from TRBV7-8 and TRBJ2-6, with a possible D match to TRBD2 (7 bases). CDR3 size: 17 residues. Per the germline V gene, CDR1 is SGHVS and CDR2 is FQNEAQ. Trimming removed 3 bases at V and 3 bases at J, with 15 bases between. The CDR3 sequence is CASSFRVGGLGANVLTF. CDR3 in DNA: TGTGCCAGCAGCTTTAGGGTCGGGGGGCTTGGGGCCAACGTCCTGACTTTC.

The chain carries TRBV6-1 and TRBJ2-2; D is unclear. Germline V gene sequence: CDR1 MNHNS, CDR2 SASEGT. This CDR3 spans 13 amino acids. V dropped 3 bases and J dropped 6 bases, with 8 bases sitting between them. The CDR3 sequence: CASSETVAGELFF. Here the CDR3 DNA reads TGTGCCAGCAGTGAGACCGTCGCCGGGGAGCTGTTTTTT.

This clonotype was counted a few times. The chain links TRBV2 to TRBJ2-5; 7 bases align to TRBD1. Germline trimming cut 3 bases from V and 2 bases from J; bases unmatched to any gene: 3. The CDR3 has 14 amino acids. CDR1 and CDR2 from the germline V gene are SNHLY and FYNNEI. CDR3 bases: TGTGCCAGCAGTGATATGGGACAGCAAGAGACCCAGTACTTC. Protein sequence: CASSDMGQQETQYF.

V is TRBV7-6 and J is TRBJ2-1; 9 bases agree with TRBD2. The CDR3 has 17 residues. Germline V gene lookup returns CDR1 SGHVS and CDR2 FNYEAQ. V dropped 1 base and J dropped 1; count of bases not matched to a gene: 5. For the CDR3, the DNA is TGTGCCAGCAGCTTAGTGGGGCGGGGGGGGTCCTACAATGAGCAGTTCTTC. Translated: CASSLVGRGGSYNEQFF.

The J gene is TRBJ2-5, the V gene TRBV27; 8 bases are shared with TRBD2. CDR3 size: 15 residues. The V gene's germline CDR1 is MNHEY and CDR2 SMNVEV (reference sequence). V was pared by 8 bases and J by 3 bases, with 11 bases of the junction left unmatched. This chain's CDR3 is CASGRERGSKETQYF. As DNA, the CDR3 is TGTGCCAGCGGCCGAGAGCGGGGGAGCAAAGAGACCCAGTACTTC.

This clonotype was seen a handful of times. J is TRBJ2-1 and V is TRBV24-1; 12 bases align to TRBD1. CDR1 and CDR2 from the germline V gene are KGHDR and SFDVKD. Germline trimming cut 4 bases from V and 8 bases from J; bases unmatched to any gene: 8. The CDR3 is 16 amino acids. CDR3: CATSEIAGTGGYEQFF. The CDR3 nucleotides are TGTGCCACCAGTGAAATCGCCGGGACAGGGGGCTATGAGCAGTTCTTC.

The rearrangement uses TRBV29-1 and TRBJ1-3; 7 positions match TRBD1. The J segment lost 2 bases and the V segment lost 7 bases, leaving 5 bases of the junction unmatched. Germline CDR1 is SQVTM and CDR2 is ANQGSEA. The CDR3 runs to 13 residues. The CDR3 region has the DNA TGCAGCGCCTGGGACAGAACTGGAAACACCATATATTTT. It codes for CSAWDRTGNTIYF.

The chain is built from TRBV5-1 and TRBJ2-3; 14 nucleotides match TRBD2. CDR1 SGHRS and CDR2 YFSETQ come from the germline V gene. V trimming: 1 base; J trimming: 6 bases; junction bases outside the gene matches: 7. The CDR3 loop spans 17 amino acids. The CDR3 sequence: CASSLWGLAGETDTQYF. Written as DNA, the CDR3 is TGCGCCAGCAGCTTGTGGGGACTAGCGGGAGAAACGGATACGCAGTATTTT.

The rearrangement uses TRBV6-5 and TRBJ2-1; TRBD1 aligns across 9 bases. V lost 2 bases, J lost 9 bases, and 17 bases stayed unmatched. This CDR3 comprises 18 residues. CDR1 and CDR2 (germline): MNHEY, SVGAGI. CDR3 region: CASSYSPAGTGRIGEQFF. In DNA, the CDR3 is TGTGCCAGCAGTTACAGTCCCGCCGGGACAGGGCGTATTGGTGAGCAGTTCTTC.

The rearrangement uses TRBV6-5 and TRBJ2-7; 11 nucleotides agree with TRBD1. The V gene end was trimmed by 11 bases and the J gene end by 6 bases; junction bases not matched to a gene: 6. This CDR3 spans 12 amino acids. The germline gives CDR1 MNHEY, CDR2 SVGAGI. The CDR3 loop reads CACGTGGFEQYF. The DNA for the CDR3 is TGTGCCTGCGGGACAGGGGGTTTCGAGCAGTACTTC.

J is TRBJ2-7 and V is TRBV28; the D gene is possibly TRBD2 (6 bases). Germline V gene data show CDR1 as MDHEN and CDR2 as SYDVKM. The length of the CDR3 is 16 residues. Deletions cut 5 bases from V and 2 bases from J, with 19 bases between. CDR3: CASSLPPAGVPYEQYF. The CDR3 DNA follows: TGTGCCAGCAGTCTCCCCCCAGCGGGTGTTCCCTACGAGCAGTACTTC.

This chain links TRBV6-4 with TRBJ2-1; a weak D match, TRBD1 (6 bases). The germline CDR1 and CDR2 sequences are MRHNA and SNTAGT. This CDR3 is 13 amino acids long. Trimming removed 4 bases from V and 7 bases from J, with 11 bases in between. CDR3 loop: CASSVTGMNEQFF. DNA of the CDR3: TGTGCCAGCAGTGTAACAGGGATGAATGAGCAGTTCTTC.

In this sample, this clonotype turned up many times. The J gene is TRBJ2-3, the V gene TRBV12-3 or TRBV12-4, with 7 bases matching TRBD2. Losses at the gene ends were 5 bases for V and 7 bases for J; bases not matched to a gene: 3. The CDR3 contains 12 residues. The CDR3 DNA follows: TGTGCCAGCAGTACGGGGGGAAATACGCAGTATTTT. Its protein product is CASSTGGNTQYF.

This clonotype was counted at least ten times. This chain joins TRBV4-1 and TRBJ2-1, with D possibly being TRBD2 (5 bases). Germline V gene sequence: CDR1 MGHRA, CDR2 YSYEKL. V was pared by 1 base and J by 6 bases, with 10 bases between. This CDR3 has 14 amino acids. The CDR3 DNA is TGCGCCAGCAGCCAAGTTCGTCTAGCCAATGAGCAGTTCTTC. It codes for CASSQVRLANEQFF.